The 28 T cell receptor beta chains in this list originate from one sample, sequenced in a study of T cells in Graves' hyperthyroidism and ophthalmopathy. The TCR beta CDR3 regions underwent amplification using RNA transcripts as the source. TCR CDR3 underwent first-round RT-PCR with the HTBI primer set. Via MiXCR, TCRdb re-called the multiplex PCR reads, giving one row per CDR3 protein. Found here are over 350,000 distinct CDR3 sequences, roughly 14% of them singletons; the top ten hold about 13%. Material for sequencing was blood. The receptors here all came from a man younger than 35 with Graves' ophthalmopathy.

This clonotype was detected a few times. The chain combines TRBV10-3 with TRBJ1-5, with D perhaps matching TRBD1 (6 bases). The CDR3 consists of 13 residues. Deletions cut 7 bases from V and 0 bases from J, with 7 bases between. Germline CDR1 ENHRY, CDR2 SYGVKD. The CDR3 bases are TGTGCCATCAACAGGGATAGCAATCAGCCCCAGCATTTT. This codes for CAINRDSNQPQHF.

A remark on this clonotype: The junction shows a germline mismatch at one end, possibly a read error. V is TRBV13 and J is TRBJ2-5, with D perhaps matching TRBD1 or TRBD2 (6 bases each). CDR3 size: 15 residues. The germline V gene has CDR1 PRHDT and CDR2 FYEKMQ (reference sequence). The chain's CDR3 is CASSQGRGPGETQYF. The CDR3 DNA sequence: TGCGCCAGCAGCCAAGGCCGGGGGCCGGGGGAGACCCAGTACTTC.

This clonotype was detected a few times. The chain links TRBV14 to TRBJ2-3, with a weak D call TRBD2 (6 bases). The germline V gene encodes CDR1 SGHDN and CDR2 FVKESK. The CDR3 contains 13 residues. The ends were cut back, 9 bases at V and 4 bases at J, with 14 bases in the middle. For the CDR3, the DNA is TGTGCCAGTAATTACGGGAGCGCAGATACGCAGTATTTT. Amino acids: CASNYGSADTQYF.

This clonotype was counted at least ten times. The rearrangement uses TRBV2 and TRBJ1-2; 7 bases fit TRBD1. V shed 10 bases, J shed 3 bases, and the junction held 8 bases outside the gene matches. CDR1 and CDR2 (germline): SNHLY, FYNNEI. This CDR3 spans 13 amino acids. The CDR3 region has the DNA TGTGCCACCCAGGGGGGCACCGACTATGGCTACACCTTC. Protein sequence: CATQGGTDYGYTF.

This clonotype was seen many times. DNA for the CDR3: TGTGCCAGCAGCCCCCGCGGACAGGGAGATCAGCCCCAGCATTTT. Translated: CASSPRGQGDQPQHF. The chain employs TRBV11-2 and TRBJ1-5; 8 nucleotides line up with TRBD1. J lost 5 bases, V lost 5 bases, and 8 bases had no gene match. The CDR3 has 15 amino acids. Germline lookup yields CDR1 SGHAT and CDR2 FQNNGV.

This clonotype occurred many times. The rearrangement links TRBV11-2 to TRBJ2-1; D gene ambiguous. CDR3 size: 15 residues. Germline loops: CDR1 SGHAT, CDR2 FQNNGV. V was cut by 1 base and J by 0 bases, with 7 bases left in between. CDR3 bases: TGTGCCAGCAGCTTAGGTTACACCTCCTACAATGAGCAGTTCTTC. Its translation: CASSLGYTSYNEQFF.

This clonotype was counted only a few times. The chain joins TRBV6-9 to TRBJ1-1, with 9 bases lining up with TRBD1. CDR1 is MNHGY, CDR2 SVAAGI, per germline. This CDR3 has 13 amino acids. Trimming took 10 bases from V and 5 from J; bases not matched to a gene: 8. CDR3 protein: CATGQGRRTEAFF. In DNA, the CDR3 is TGTGCCACAGGACAGGGGAGAAGGACTGAAGCTTTCTTT.

V usage is TRBV7-9 and J usage is TRBJ2-1; unclear D gene. Germline CDR1 reads SEHNR; CDR2 reads FQNEAQ (reference sequence). This CDR3 region has 16 residues. The V end lost 5 bases, the J end lost 5 bases, and 19 bases lay between the germline ends. In DNA form, the CDR3 reads TGTGCCAGCAGCCAGCTTAGCCGAGAGTCGGACAATGAGCAGTTCTTC. This sequence encodes CASSQLSRESDNEQFF.

Only one count was recorded for this clonotype. A much bigger clone sits one base away, suggesting this may be a read error. The gene calls are TRBV10-3 and TRBJ2-5; 7 positions agree with TRBD2. Germline V gene lookup returns CDR1 ENHRY and CDR2 SYGVKD. This CDR3 is 14 amino acids long. CDR3 loop: CALSESSGQETQYF. The CDR3 region has the DNA TGTGCCCTCAGTGAGTCTAGCGGACAAGAGACCCAGTACTTC.

This clonotype was detected a few times. J is TRBJ1-5 and V is TRBV2, with D unresolved. The germline V gene encodes CDR1 SNHLY and CDR2 FYNNEI. The CDR3 contains 12 residues. Trimming took off 3 bases at V and 9 bases at J, with 9 bases between the two ends. This CDR3 reads CASSDAMRPQHF. The CDR3, as DNA: TGTGCCAGCAGTGATGCCATGCGGCCCCAGCATTTT. Combining the CDR3 with reference TRBV2 and TRBJ1-5 gives the whole variable domain EPEVTQTPSHQVTQMGQEVILRCVPISNHLYFYWYRQILGQKVEFLVSFYNNEISEKSEIFDDQFSVERPDGSNFTLKIRSTKLEDSAMYFCASSDAMRPQHFGDGTRLSIL.

V and J are TRBV7-9 and TRBJ2-3; D not certain. The V gene's germline CDR1 is SEHNR and CDR2 FQNEAQ (reference sequence). V lost 7 bases and J lost 0, with 8 bases in between. There are 13 residues in the CDR3. The CDR3 loop is CASKTTSTDTQYF. CDR3 coding DNA: TGTGCCAGCAAAACAACTAGCACAGATACGCAGTATTTT.

The chain combines TRBV6-1 with TRBJ2-7; D unclear. V gave up 6 bases and J gave up 0 bases, with 15 bases separating them. Looked up from germline, CDR1 is MNHNS and CDR2 is SASEGT. The length of the CDR3 is 15 residues. CDR3 sequence: CASRGRPNLSYEQYF. The CDR3 nucleotides are TGTGCCAGCAGGGGCAGGCCCAACCTCTCCTACGAGCAGTACTTC.

V gene TRBV15 combines with J gene TRBJ2-7; 7 bases map to TRBD1. V was clipped by 0 bases and J by 9 bases; unmatched bases: 5. This CDR3 region has 13 residues. In germline, CDR1 is LNHNV, CDR2 YYDKDF (reference sequence). DNA for the CDR3: TGTGCCACCAGCAGAGACCGGACAGGACGGCAGTACTTC. This gives the protein CATSRDRTGRQYF.

This clonotype was counted many times. V is TRBV20-1 and J is TRBJ2-7; 9 nucleotides agree with TRBD1. This CDR3 has 13 residues. The trim removed 5 bases at V and 2 bases at J, leaving 4 bases unmatched. Germline CDR1 DFQATT, CDR2 SNEGSKA (reference sequence). CDR3 bases: TGCAGTGCTGGGACAGGGAATACCTACGAGCAGTACTTC. Translated, it gives CSAGTGNTYEQYF.

This clonotype was counted at least ten times. V usage is TRBV3-1 and J usage is TRBJ1-2, with D maybe TRBD1 (5 bases). The CDR3 extends over 14 amino acids. Trimming pared 2 bases from V and 3 bases from J, leaving 10 bases between. Germline V gene sequence: CDR1 LGHDT, CDR2 YNNKEL (reference sequence). The CDR3 DNA reads as TGTGCCAGCAGCCAACGCGGGACTGACTATGGCTACACCTTC. Protein product: CASSQRGTDYGYTF.

This clonotype showed up many times. The V call is TRBV27, the J call TRBJ2-7; D perhaps matches TRBD1 (6 bases). The germline CDR1 and CDR2 sequences are MNHEY and SMNVEV (reference sequence). The V end was cut by 1 base, the J end by 3 bases, with 10 bases between. CDR3 length: 14 residues. CDR3: CASSLFAGDYEQYF. The CDR3 coding sequence is TGTGCCAGCAGTTTATTTGCAGGGGACTACGAGCAGTACTTC.

V usage is TRBV6-1 and J usage is TRBJ2-1, with 7 positions matching TRBD1. Trimming took 6 bases from V and 0 from J; bases not matched to a gene: 5. Germline CDR1 and CDR2: MNHNS and SASEGT. This CDR3 spans 15 amino acids. The CDR3 protein is CASRKGQDSYNEQFF. CDR3 bases: TGTGCCAGCAGGAAAGGACAGGACTCCTACAATGAGCAGTTCTTC.

The sample holds many counts of this clonotype. The gene calls are TRBV3-1 and TRBJ2-1, with D hard to call. Germline-derived CDR1 and CDR2 are LGHDT and YNNKEL (reference sequence). Trimming took 5 bases from V and 9 from J, leaving 8 bases between them. CDR3 length: 11 residues. The CDR3 DNA follows: TGTGCCAGCAGCTCCCACCGTGAGCAGTTCTTC. This sequence encodes CASSSHREQFF.

This clonotype was seen a handful of times. V usage is TRBV6-2 or TRBV6-3 and J usage is TRBJ2-5, with D tentatively TRBD1 (5 bases). The V and J ends lost 6 bases and 9 bases respectively, with 14 bases between them. The V gene's germline CDR1 is MNHEY and CDR2 SVGEGT. The CDR3 extends over 12 amino acids. The CDR3 nucleotides read TGTGCCAGCAGCTCCCAGGGCCAGGCCCAGTACTTC. Translation gives CASSSQGQAQYF.

This clonotype was detected many times. The rearrangement uses TRBV12-3 or TRBV12-4 and TRBJ2-5, with 11 bases matching TRBD1. V shed 5 bases, J shed 5 bases, and the junction held 10 bases outside the gene matches. The CDR3 totals 16 residues. The CDR3 reads CASSPLRTGGMETQYF. The CDR3 DNA reads TGTGCCAGCAGTCCATTGCGGACAGGGGGCATGGAGACCCAGTACTTC.

This clonotype was found many times. The chain recombines TRBV5-1 with TRBJ2-1; TRBD1 matches 7 bases. V lost 4 bases, J lost 6 bases, and 7 bases stayed unmatched. CDR3 length: 14 residues. Germline V gene lookup returns CDR1 SGHRS and CDR2 YFSETQ. CDR3 DNA sequence: TGCGCCAGCAGCACCGGGACAGATTCCAATGAGCAGTTCTTC. Translating gives CASSTGTDSNEQFF.

This clonotype occurred many times. This chain uses TRBV28 with TRBJ1-2, with D possibly matching TRBD1 (6 bases). V lost 7 bases, J lost 8 bases, and 17 bases lay in between. The CDR3 spans 13 residues. CDR1 and CDR2 (germline): MDHEN, SYDVKM. The CDR3 here is CASTSLVGGGYTF. The CDR3 bases are TGTGCCAGCACCTCCTTAGTCGGGGGCGGCTACACCTTC.

This clonotype was detected many times. The chain couples TRBV12-3 or TRBV12-4 to TRBJ1-2; 8 positions match TRBD1. J lost 6 bases, V lost 6 bases, and 9 bases had no gene match. This CDR3 is 14 amino acids long. The CDR3 DNA reads as TGTGCCAGCAGAGTAGGCAGGGGGCGCGATGGCTACACCTTC. Protein: CASRVGRGRDGYTF.

The CDR3 coding sequence is TGTGCCAGCAGCGTACCCCCCCAAGAGACCCAGTACTTC. This encodes CASSVPPQETQYF. The rearrangement links TRBV9 to TRBJ2-5; D call uncertain. From germline, CDR1 is SGDLS and CDR2 YYNGEE. The CDR3 consists of 13 residues. V dropped 1 base and J dropped 1 base, with 5 bases sitting between them.

This chain joins TRBV3-1 and TRBJ1-3, with 8 bases aligning to TRBD1. The germline CDR1 and CDR2 sequences are LGHDT and YNNKEL (reference sequence). The ends lost 3 bases at V and 4 bases at J; junction bases unmatched: 5. The CDR3 totals 15 residues. CDR3 protein: CASSHADRGGNTIYF. The CDR3, as DNA: TGTGCCAGCAGCCATGCCGACAGGGGAGGAAACACCATATATTTT.

This clonotype has a handful of counts. The CDR3 does not close with the conserved phenylalanine or tryptophan, likely indicating a read error. The CDR3 DNA follows: TGCGCCAGCAGCTCAACATGGGAGGGGACCCAGTACCTC. Its protein product is CASSSTWEGTQYL. The gene calls are TRBV5-1 and TRBJ2-5, with TRBD2 identical over 7 bases. Germline CDR1 and CDR2: SGHRS and YFSETQ. CDR3 length: 13 amino acids. Trimming took 3 bases from V and 7 from J; bases not matched to a gene: 6.

This clonotype was recorded many times. The chain joins TRBV7-3 to TRBJ2-1; 9 bases agree with TRBD1. The CDR3 has 15 amino acids. V was pared by 9 bases and J by 2 bases, with 8 bases of the junction left unmatched. CDR1 and CDR2 (germline): SGHTA, FQGTGA. CDR3 coding DNA: TGTGCCAGTACCCGACAGGGGGGTACCTACAATGAGCAGTTCTTC. This encodes CASTRQGGTYNEQFF.

This clonotype was counted only a few times. One end of the junction is discordant with germline, which a read error may explain. This rearrangement joins TRBV6-1 to TRBJ2-7; 12 bases align to TRBD2. Germline CDR1 MNHNS, CDR2 SASEGT. The CDR3 loop spans 15 amino acids. The CDR3 DNA is TGTGCCAGCAGAGAAGCTAGCGGGGGGGGGTACGAGCAGTACTTC. Translated: CASREASGGGYEQYF.